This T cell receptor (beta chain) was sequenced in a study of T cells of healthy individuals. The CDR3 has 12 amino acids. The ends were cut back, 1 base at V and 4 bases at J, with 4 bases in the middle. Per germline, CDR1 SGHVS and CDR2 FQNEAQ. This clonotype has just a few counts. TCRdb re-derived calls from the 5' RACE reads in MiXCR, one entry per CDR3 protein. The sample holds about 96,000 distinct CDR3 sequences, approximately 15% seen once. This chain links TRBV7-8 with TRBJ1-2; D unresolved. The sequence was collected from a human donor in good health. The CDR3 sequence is CASSLESYGYTF. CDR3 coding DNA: TGTGCCAGCAGCTTAGAAAGCTATGGCTACACCTTC.